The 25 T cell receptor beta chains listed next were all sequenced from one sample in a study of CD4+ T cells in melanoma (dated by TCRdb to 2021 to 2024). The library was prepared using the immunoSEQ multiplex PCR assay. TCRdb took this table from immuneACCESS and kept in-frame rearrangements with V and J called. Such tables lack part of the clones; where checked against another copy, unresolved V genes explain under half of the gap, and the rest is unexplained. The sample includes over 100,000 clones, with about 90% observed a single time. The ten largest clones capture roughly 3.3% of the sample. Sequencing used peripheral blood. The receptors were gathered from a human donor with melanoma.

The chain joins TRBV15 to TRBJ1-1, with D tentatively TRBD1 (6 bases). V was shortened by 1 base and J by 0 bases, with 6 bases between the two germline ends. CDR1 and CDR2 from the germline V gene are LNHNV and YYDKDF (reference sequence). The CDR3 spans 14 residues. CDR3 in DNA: TGTGCCACCAGCAGAGGGACAGTGAACACTGAAGCTTTCTTT. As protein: CATSRGTVNTEAFF.

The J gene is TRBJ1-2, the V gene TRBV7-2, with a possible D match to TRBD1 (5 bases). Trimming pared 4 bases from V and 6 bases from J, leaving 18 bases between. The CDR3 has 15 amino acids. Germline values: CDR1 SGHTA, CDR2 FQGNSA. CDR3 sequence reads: CASSWDGRGVDGYTF. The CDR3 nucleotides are TGTGCCAGCAGCTGGGATGGACGAGGGGTCGATGGCTACACCTTC.

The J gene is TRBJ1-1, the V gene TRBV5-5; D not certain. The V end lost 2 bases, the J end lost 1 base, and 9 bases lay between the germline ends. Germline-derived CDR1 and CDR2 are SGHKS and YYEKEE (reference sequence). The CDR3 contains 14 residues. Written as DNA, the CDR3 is TGTGCCAGCAGCTTTTCTACAGCGAACACTGAAGCTTTCTTT. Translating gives CASSFSTANTEAFF.

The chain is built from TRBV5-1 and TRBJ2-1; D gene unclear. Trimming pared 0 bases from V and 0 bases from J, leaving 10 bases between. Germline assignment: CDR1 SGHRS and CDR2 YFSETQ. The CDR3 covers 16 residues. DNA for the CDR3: TGCGCCAGCAGCTTGGAGGCTTTCAGCTCCTACAATGAGCAGTTCTTC. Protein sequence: CASSLEAFSSYNEQFF.

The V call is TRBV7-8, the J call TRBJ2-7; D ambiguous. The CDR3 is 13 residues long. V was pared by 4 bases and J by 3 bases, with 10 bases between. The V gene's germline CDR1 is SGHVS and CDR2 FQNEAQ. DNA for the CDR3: TGTGCCAGCAGCTCTTCAGTAAGCTACGAGCAGTACTTC. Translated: CASSSSVSYEQYF.

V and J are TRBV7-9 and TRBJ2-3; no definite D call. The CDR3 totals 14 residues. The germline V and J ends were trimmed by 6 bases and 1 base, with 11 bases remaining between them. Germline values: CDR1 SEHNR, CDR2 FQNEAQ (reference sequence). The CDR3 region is CASRLLGGTDTQYF. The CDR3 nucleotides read TGTGCCAGCAGACTTCTAGGCGGCACAGATACGCAGTATTTT.

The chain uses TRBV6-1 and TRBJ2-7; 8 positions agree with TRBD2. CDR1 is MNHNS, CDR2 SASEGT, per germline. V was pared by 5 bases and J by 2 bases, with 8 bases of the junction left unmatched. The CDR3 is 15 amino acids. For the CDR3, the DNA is TGTGCCAGCAGTCGGATTAGCGGGGAAACCTACGAGCAGTACTTC. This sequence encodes CASSRISGETYEQYF.

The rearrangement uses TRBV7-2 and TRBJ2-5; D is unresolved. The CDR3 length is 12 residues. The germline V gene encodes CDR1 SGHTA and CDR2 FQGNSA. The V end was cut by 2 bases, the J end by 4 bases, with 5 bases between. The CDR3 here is CASSLSAETQYF. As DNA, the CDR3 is TGTGCCAGCAGCTTATCCGCAGAGACCCAGTACTTC. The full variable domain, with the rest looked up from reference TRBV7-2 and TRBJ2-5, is GAGVSQSPSNKVTEKGKDVELRCDPISGHTALYWYRQSLGQGLEFLIYFQGNSAPDKSGLPSDRFSAERTGGSVSTLTIQRTQQEDSAVYLCASSLSAETQYFGPGTRLLVL.

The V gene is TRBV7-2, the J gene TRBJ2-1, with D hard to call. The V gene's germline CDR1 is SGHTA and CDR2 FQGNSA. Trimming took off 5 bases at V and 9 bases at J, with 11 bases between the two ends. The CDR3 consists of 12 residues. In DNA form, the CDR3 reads TGTGCCAGCAGCCCCCTAGTGGTTGAGCAGTTCTTC. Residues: CASSPLVVEQFF.

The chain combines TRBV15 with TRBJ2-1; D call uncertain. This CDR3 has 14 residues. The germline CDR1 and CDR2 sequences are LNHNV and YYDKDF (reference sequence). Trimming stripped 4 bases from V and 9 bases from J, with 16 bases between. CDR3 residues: CATSKTSGLSEQFF. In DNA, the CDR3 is TGTGCCACCAGCAAGACCTCCGGCCTGAGTGAGCAGTTCTTC.

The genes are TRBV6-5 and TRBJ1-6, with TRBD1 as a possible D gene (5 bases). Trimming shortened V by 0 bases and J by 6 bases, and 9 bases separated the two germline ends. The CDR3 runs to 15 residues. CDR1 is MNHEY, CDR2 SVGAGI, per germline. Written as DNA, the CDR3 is TGTGCCAGCAGTTACTCGGGCAGGGCTAATTCACCCCTCCACTTT. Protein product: CASSYSGRANSPLHF.

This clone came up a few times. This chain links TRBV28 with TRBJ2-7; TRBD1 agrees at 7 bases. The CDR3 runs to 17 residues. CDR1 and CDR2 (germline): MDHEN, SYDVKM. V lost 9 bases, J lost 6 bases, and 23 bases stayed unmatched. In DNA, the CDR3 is TGTGCCAGTCTCCACAGGGGCAAAGGCGGCTGGTTCGTCGAGCAGTACTTC. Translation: CASLHRGKGGWFVEQYF.

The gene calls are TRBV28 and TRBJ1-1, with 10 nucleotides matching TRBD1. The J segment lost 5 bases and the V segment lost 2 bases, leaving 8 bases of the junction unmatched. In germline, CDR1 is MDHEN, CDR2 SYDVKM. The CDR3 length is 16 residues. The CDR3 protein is CASSLPPTGGETEAFF. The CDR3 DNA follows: TGTGCCAGCAGTTTACCCCCGACAGGGGGCGAAACTGAAGCTTTCTTT.

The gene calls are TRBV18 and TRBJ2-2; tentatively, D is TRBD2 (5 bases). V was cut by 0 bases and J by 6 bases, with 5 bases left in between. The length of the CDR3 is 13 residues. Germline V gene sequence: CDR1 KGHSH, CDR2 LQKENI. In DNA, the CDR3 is TGTGCCAGCTCACCACCGGAGGCCGGGGAGCTGTTTTTT. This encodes CASSPPEAGELFF.

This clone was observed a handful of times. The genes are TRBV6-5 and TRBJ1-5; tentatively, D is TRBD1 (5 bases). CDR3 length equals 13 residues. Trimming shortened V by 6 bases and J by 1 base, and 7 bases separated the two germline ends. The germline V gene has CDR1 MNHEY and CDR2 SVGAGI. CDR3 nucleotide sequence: TGTGCCAGCAGGGGGGGGAGCAATCAGCCCCAGCATTTT. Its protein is CASRGGSNQPQHF.

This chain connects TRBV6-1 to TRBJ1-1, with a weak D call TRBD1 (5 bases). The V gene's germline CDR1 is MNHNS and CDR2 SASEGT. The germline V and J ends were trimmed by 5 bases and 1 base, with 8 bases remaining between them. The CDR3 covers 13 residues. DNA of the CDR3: TGTGCCAGCAGTTTAACAGGGAACACTGAAGCTTTCTTT. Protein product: CASSLTGNTEAFF.

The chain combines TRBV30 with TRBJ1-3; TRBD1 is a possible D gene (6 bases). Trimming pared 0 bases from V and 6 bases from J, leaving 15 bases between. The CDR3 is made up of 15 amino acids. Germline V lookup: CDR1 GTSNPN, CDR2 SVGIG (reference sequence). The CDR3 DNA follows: TGTGCCTGGAGTGTAGGACAGCGGGTTCCAAACACCATATATTTT. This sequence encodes CAWSVGQRVPNTIYF.

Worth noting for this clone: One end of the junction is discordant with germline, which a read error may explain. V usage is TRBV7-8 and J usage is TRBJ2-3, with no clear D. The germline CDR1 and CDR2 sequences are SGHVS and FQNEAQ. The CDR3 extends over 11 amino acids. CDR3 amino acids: CASSLADTQYF. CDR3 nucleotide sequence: TGTGCCAGCAGCCTAGCAGATACGCAGTATTTT.

CDR3 in amino acids: CASSRSYEQYF. For the CDR3, the DNA is TGTGCCAGCAGCCGCTCCTACGAGCAGTACTTC. The genes are TRBV14 and TRBJ2-7; D is unresolved. The V end was cut by 4 bases, the J end by 0 bases, with 1 base between. The CDR3 has 11 residues. In germline, CDR1 is SGHDN, CDR2 FVKESK. Combining the CDR3 with reference TRBV14 and TRBJ2-7 gives the whole variable domain EAGVTQFPSHSVIEKGQTVTLRCDPISGHDNLYWYRRVMGKEIKFLLHFVKESKQDESGMPNNRFLAERTGGTYSTLKVQPAELEDSGVYFCASSRSYEQYFGPGTRLTVT.

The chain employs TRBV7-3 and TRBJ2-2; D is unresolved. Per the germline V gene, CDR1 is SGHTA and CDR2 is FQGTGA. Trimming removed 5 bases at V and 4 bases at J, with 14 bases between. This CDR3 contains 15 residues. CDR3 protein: CASSPNQLGTGELFF. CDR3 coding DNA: TGTGCCAGCAGCCCCAACCAACTTGGCACCGGGGAGCTGTTTTTT.

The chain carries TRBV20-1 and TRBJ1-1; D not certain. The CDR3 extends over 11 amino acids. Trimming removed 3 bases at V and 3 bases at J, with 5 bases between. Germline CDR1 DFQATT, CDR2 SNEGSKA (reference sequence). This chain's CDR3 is CSARSDTEAFF. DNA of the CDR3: TGCAGTGCTAGGTCCGACACTGAAGCTTTCTTT.

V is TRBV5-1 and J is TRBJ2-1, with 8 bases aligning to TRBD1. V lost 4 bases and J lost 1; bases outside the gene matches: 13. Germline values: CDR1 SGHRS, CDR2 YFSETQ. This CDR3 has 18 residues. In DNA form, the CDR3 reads TGCGCCAGCAGCCTGGGGACAGGCGGGTTAGGGTCCTACAATGAGCAGTTCTTC. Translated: CASSLGTGGLGSYNEQFF.

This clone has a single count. CDR3 nucleotides: TGTGCCAGCAGCACGACAGGTGGAGGTTTCCACTTT. Amino acids: CASSTTGGGFHF. V is TRBV7-3 and J is TRBJ1-6; a weak D match, TRBD1 (6 bases). Germline-derived CDR1 and CDR2 are SGHTA and FQGTGA. Deletions cut 5 bases from V and 17 bases from J, with 16 bases between. The CDR3 extends over 12 amino acids.

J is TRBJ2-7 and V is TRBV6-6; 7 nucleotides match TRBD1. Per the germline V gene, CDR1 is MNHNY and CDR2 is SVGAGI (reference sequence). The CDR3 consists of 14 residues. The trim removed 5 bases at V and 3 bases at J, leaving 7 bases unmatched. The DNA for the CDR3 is TGTGCCAGCAGTCACGGACAGGTGGACTACGAGCAGTACTTC. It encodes CASSHGQVDYEQYF.

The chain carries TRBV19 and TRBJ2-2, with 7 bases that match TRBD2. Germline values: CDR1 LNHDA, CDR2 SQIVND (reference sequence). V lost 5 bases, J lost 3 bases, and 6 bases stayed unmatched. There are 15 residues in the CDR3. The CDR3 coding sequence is TGTGCCAGTAGTTCCCGGGACTACCACACCGGGGAGCTGTTTTTT. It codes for CASSSRDYHTGELFF. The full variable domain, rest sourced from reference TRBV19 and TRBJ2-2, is DGGITQSPKYLFRKEGQNVTLSCEQNLNHDAMYWYRQDPGQGLRLIYYSQIVNDFQKGDIAEGYSVSREKKESFPLTVTSAQKNPTAFYLCASSSRDYHTGELFFGEGSRLTVL.